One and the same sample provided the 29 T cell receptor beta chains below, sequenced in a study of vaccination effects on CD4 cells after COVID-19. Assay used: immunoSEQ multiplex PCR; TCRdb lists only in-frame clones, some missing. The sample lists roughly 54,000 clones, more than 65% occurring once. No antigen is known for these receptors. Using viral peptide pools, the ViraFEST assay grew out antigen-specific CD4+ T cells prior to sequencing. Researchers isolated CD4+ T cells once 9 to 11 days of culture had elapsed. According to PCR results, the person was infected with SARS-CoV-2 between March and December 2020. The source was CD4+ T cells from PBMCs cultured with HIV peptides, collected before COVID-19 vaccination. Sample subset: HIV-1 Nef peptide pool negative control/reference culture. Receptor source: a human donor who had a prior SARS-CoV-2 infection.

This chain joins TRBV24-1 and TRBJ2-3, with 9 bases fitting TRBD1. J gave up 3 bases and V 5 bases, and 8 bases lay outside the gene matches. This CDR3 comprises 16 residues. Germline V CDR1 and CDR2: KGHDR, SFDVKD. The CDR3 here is CATSGVTGGRTDTQYF. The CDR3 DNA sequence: TGTGCCACCAGTGGCGTAACAGGGGGCCGTACAGATACGCAGTATTTT.

CDR3: CASSDGGGYEKLFF. The CDR3 DNA follows: TGTGCCAGCAGTGATGGGGGGGGCTATGAAAAACTGTTTTTT. The chain couples TRBV6-1 to TRBJ1-4; tentative D call: TRBD1 (6 bases). Trimming stripped 3 bases from V and 6 bases from J, with 11 bases between. The CDR3 sequence is 14 residues long. Germline loops: CDR1 MNHNS, CDR2 SASEGT.

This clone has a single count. The DNA of the CDR3 is TGTGCCAGCACTCCATCGACCCGGGGACCCTATGGCTACACCTTC. This translates into CASTPSTRGPYGYTF. The chain has TRBV6-5 and TRBJ1-2; tentatively, D is TRBD1 (5 bases). Deletions cut 7 bases from V and 4 bases from J, with 19 bases between. Germline CDR1 MNHEY, CDR2 SVGAGI. The CDR3 sequence is 15 residues long.

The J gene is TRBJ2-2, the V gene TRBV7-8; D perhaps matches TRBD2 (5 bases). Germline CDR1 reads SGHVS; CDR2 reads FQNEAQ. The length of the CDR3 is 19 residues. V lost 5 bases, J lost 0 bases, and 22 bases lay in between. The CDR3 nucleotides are TGTGCCAGCAGCGACCGTCATAGGGCTAGCACCTCGAACACCGGGGAGCTGTTTTTT. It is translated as CASSDRHRASTSNTGELFF.

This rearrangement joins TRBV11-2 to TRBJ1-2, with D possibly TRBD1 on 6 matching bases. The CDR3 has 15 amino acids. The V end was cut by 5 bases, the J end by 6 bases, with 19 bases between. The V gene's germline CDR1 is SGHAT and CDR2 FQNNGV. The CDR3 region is CASSLIGGGSDGYTF. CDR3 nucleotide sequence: TGTGCCAGCAGCCTCATCGGAGGGGGATCAGATGGCTACACCTTC.

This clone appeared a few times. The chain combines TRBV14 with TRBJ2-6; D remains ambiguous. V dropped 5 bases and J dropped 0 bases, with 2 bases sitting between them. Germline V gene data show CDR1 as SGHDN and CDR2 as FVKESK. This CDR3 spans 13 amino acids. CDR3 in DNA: TGTGCCAGCAGCGTCTCTGGGGCCAACGTCCTGACTTTC. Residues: CASSVSGANVLTF.

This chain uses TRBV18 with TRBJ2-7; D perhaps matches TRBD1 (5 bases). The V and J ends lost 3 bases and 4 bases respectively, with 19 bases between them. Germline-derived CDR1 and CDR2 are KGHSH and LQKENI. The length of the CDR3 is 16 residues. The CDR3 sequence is CASSPQPGAVQYEQYF. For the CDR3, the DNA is TGTGCCAGCTCACCTCAACCTGGGGCTGTCCAGTACGAGCAGTACTTC.

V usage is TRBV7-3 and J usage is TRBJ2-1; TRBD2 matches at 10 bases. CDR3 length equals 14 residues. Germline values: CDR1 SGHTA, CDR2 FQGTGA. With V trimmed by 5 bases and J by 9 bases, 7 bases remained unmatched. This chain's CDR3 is CASSTAGGPGEQFF. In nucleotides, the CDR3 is TGTGCCAGCAGCACAGCGGGGGGGCCGGGTGAGCAGTTCTTC.

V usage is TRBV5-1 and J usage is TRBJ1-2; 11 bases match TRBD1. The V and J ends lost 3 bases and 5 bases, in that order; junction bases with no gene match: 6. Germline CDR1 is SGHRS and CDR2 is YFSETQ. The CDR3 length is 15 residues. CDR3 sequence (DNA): TGCGCCAGCAGCTCAGGACAGGGGGCGGGATATGGCTACACCTTC. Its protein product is CASSSGQGAGYGYTF.

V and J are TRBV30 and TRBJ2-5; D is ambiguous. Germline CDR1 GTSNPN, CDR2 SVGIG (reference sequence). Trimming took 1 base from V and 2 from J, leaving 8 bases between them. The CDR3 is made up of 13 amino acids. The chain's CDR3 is CAWSGGLQETQYF. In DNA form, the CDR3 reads TGTGCCTGGAGTGGTGGGCTGCAAGAGACCCAGTACTTC.

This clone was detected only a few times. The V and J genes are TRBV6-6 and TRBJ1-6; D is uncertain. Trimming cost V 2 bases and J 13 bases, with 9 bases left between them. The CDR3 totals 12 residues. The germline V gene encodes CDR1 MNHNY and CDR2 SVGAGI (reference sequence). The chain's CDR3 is CASSYRVGPLHF. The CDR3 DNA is TGTGCCAGCAGTTACCGGGTCGGCCCCCTCCACTTT.

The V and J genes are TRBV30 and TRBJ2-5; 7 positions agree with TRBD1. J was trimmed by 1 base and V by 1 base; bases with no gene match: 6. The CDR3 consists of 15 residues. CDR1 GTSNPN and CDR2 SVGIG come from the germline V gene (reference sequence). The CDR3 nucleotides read TGTGCCTGGAGTGGGGGGACAGATATCCAAGAGACCCAGTACTTC. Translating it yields CAWSGGTDIQETQYF.

CDR3 residues: CASSLRAQQDPFDFRGYTF. Written as DNA, the CDR3 is TGTGCCAGCAGCTTAAGGGCCCAACAGGACCCTTTTGACTTCCGTGGCTACACCTTC. The chain carries TRBV7-3 and TRBJ1-2; possible D gene TRBD1, 5 bases. V lost 1 base and J 7 bases, leaving 28 bases between the germline ends. The CDR3 loop spans 19 amino acids. CDR1 is SGHTA and CDR2 is FQGTGA in the germline V gene. Full variable domain (rest looked up from reference TRBV7-3 and TRBJ1-2): GAGVSQTPSNKVTEKGKYVELRCDPISGHTALYWYRQSLGQGPEFLIYFQGTGAADDSGLPNDRFFAVRPEGSVSTLKIQRTERGDSAVYLCASSLRAQQDPFDFRGYTFGSGTRLTVV.

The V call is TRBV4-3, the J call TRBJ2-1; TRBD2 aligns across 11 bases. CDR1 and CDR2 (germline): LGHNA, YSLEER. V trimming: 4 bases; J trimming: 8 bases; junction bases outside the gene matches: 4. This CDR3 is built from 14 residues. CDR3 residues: CASSLSGRAHEQFF. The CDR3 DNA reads TGCGCCAGCAGCCTTAGCGGGAGGGCCCATGAGCAGTTCTTC.

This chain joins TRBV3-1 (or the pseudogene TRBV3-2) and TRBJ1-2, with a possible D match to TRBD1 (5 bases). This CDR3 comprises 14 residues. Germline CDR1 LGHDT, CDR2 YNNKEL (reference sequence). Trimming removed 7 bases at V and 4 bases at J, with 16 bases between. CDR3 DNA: TGTGCCAGCAAAAATACAGGAGACCCCTATGGCTACACCTTC. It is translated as CASKNTGDPYGYTF.

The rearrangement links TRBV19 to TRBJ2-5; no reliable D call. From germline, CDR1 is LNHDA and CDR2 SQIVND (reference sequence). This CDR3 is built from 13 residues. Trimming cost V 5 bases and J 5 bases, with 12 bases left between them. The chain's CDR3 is CASSQYFEETQYF. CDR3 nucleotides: TGTGCCAGTAGTCAGTATTTTGAGGAGACCCAGTACTTC. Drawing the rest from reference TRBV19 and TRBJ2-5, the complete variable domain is DGGITQSPKYLFRKEGQNVTLSCEQNLNHDAMYWYRQDPGQGLRLIYYSQIVNDFQKGDIAEGYSVSREKKESFPLTVTSAQKNPTAFYLCASSQYFEETQYFGPGTRLLVL.

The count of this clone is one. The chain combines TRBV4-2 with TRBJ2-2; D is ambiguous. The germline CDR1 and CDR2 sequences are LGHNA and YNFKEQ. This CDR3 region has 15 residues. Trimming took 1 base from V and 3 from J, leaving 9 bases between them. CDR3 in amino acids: CASSQAQDYTGELFF. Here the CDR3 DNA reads TGTGCCAGCAGCCAAGCCCAGGATTACACCGGGGAGCTGTTTTTT.

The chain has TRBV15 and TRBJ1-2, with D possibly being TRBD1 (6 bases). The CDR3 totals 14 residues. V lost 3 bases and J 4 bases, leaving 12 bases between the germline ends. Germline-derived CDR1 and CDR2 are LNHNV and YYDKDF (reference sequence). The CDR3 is CATSSLGTTYGYTF. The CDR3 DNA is TGTGCCACCAGCAGCCTCGGGACAACCTATGGCTACACCTTC.

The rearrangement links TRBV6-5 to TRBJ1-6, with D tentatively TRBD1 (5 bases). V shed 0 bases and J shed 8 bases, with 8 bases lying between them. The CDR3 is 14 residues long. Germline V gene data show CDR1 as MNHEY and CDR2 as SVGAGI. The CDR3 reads CASSYSRGDSPLHF. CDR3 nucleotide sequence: TGTGCCAGCAGTTACTCGAGGGGTGATTCACCCCTCCACTTT.

This CDR3 is CASSPDPLVKNIQYF. The CDR3 DNA sequence: TGTGCCAGCAGCCCAGACCCTTTGGTTAAAAACATTCAGTACTTC. The chain uses TRBV2 and TRBJ2-4; D unclear. CDR3 length: 15 residues. Germline V gives CDR1 SNHLY, CDR2 FYNNEI. Trimming took 6 bases from V and 4 from J, leaving 16 bases between them.

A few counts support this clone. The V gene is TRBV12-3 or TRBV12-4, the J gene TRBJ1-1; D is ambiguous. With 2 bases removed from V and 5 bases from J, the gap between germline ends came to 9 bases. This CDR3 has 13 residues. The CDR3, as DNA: TGTGCCAGCAGTTTAATCGGTCGGACTGAAGCTTTCTTT. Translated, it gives CASSLIGRTEAFF.

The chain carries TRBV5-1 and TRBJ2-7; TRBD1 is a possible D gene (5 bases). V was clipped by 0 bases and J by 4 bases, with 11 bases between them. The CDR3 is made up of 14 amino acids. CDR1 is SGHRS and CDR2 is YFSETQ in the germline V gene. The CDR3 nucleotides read TGCGCCAGCAGCTTGGGGGTTCAGGGTTACGAGCAGTACTTC. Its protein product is CASSLGVQGYEQYF.

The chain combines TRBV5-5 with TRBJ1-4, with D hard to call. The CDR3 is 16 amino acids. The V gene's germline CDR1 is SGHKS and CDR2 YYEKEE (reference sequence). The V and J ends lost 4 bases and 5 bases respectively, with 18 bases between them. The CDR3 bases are TGTGCCAGCAGCGATCTTCTGATGGGCGGGAATGAAAAACTGTTTTTT. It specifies CASSDLLMGGNEKLFF.

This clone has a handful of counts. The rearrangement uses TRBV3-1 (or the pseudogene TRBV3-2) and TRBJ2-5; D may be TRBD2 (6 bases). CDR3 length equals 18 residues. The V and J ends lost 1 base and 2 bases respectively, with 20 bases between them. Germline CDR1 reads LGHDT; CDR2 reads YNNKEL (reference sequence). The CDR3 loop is CASSQAYMGLRGQETQYF. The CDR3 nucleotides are TGTGCCAGCAGCCAAGCTTACATGGGACTTCGGGGGCAAGAGACCCAGTACTTC.

The CDR3: CASSLRTLATNEKLFF. The CDR3 DNA reads TGTGCCAGCTCACTCCGGACACTTGCAACTAATGAAAAACTGTTTTTT. The V call is TRBV18, the J call TRBJ1-4, with a possible D match to TRBD1 (5 bases). CDR3 length: 16 residues. Per the germline V gene, CDR1 is KGHSH and CDR2 is LQKENI. Trimming removed 4 bases from V and 0 bases from J, with 12 bases in between.

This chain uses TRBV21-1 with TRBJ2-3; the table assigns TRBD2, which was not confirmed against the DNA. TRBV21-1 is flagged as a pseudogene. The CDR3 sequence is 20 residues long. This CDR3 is CARGHSSGGDKKNSTDTQYF. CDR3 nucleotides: TGTGCCAGGGGTCACTCTAGCGGGGGAGACAAAAAAAATAGCACAGATACGCAGTATTTT.

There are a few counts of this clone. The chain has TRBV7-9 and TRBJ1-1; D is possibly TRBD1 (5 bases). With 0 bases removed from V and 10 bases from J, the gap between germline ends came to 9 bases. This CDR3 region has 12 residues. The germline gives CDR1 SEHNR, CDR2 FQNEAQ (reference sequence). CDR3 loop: CASSLAGLGAFF. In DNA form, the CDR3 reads TGTGCCAGCAGCTTAGCGGGGCTGGGAGCTTTCTTT.

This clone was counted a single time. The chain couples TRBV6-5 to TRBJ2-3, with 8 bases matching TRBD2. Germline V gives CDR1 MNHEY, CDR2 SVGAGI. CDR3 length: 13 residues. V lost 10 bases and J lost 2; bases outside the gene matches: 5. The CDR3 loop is CATGTRYTDTQYF. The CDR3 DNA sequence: TGTGCCACCGGGACTAGATACACAGATACGCAGTATTTT.

The CDR3, as DNA: TGCGCCAGCAGCCAAAGGGGTCTAGCGGGGGACGGAGAGACCCAGTACTTC. Translating gives CASSQRGLAGDGETQYF. This rearrangement joins TRBV4-3 to TRBJ2-5, with TRBD2 matching over 10 bases. Germline V gene data show CDR1 as LGHNA and CDR2 as YSLEER. The V and J ends lost 2 bases and 4 bases, in that order; junction bases with no gene match: 10. The CDR3 loop spans 17 amino acids.